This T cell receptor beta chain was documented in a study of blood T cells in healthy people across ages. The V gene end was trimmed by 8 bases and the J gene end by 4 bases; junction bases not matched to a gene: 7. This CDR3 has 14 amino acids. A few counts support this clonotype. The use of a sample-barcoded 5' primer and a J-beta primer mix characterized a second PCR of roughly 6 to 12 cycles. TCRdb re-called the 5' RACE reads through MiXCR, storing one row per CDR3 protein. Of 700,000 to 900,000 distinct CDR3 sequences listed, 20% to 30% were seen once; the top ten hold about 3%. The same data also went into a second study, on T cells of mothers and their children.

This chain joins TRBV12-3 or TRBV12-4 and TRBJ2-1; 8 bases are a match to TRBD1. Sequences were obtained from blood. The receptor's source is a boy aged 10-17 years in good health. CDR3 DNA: TGTGCCAGCCACGCAGGGGGCTATTACAATGAGCAGTTCTTC. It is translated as CASHAGGYYNEQFF.